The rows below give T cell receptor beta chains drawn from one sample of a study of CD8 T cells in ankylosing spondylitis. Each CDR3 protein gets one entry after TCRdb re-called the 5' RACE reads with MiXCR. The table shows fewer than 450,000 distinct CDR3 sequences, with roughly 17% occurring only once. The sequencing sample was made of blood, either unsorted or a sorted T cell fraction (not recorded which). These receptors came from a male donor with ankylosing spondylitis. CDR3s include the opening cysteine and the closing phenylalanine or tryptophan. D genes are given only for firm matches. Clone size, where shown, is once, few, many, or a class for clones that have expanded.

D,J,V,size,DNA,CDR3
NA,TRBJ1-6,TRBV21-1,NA,TGTGCCAGCAGCAAAGTAGACTGGACAGAGAATTCACCCCTCCACTTT,CASSKVDWTENSPLHF
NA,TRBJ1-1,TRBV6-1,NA,TGTGCCAGCAGTGAAAGGGGCGGCCTTGACGCTTTCTTT,CASSERGGLDAFF
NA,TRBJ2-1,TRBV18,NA,TGTGCCAGCTCCCGATCGAGGGACCCTGGAAACAATGAGCAGTTCTTC,CASSRSRDPGNNEQFF
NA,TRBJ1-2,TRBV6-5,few,TGTGCCAGCAGCCGCTGGGCGAATGGCTACACCTTC,CASSRWANGYTF
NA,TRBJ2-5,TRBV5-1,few,TGCGCCAGCAGCTCGGAAGGGGCCGAGACCCAGTACTTC,CASSSEGAETQYF
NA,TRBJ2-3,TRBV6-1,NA,TGTGCCAGCAGGGCTGAGGCGGCGGGCACAGATACGCAGTATTTT,CASRAEAAGTDTQYF
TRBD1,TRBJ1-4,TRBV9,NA,TGTGCCAGCAGCGGAAGTAAAAGGCAGGGGGGACCGAGTGAAAAACTGTTTTTT,CASSGSKRQGGPSEKLFF
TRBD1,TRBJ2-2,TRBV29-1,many,TGCAGCGTTTCCCGGACAGGGGGCGGCGGGGAGCTGTTTTTT,CSVSRTGGGGELFF
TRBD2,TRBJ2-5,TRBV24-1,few,TGTGCCACCAGCGATGGCTCTAGCGGAAAAGAGACCCAGTACTTC,CATSDGSSGKETQYF
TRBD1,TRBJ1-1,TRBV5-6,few,TGTGCCAGCAGCTCCAGGAGACAGGGGGCGAGCACTGAAGCTTTCTTT,CASSSRRQGASTEAFF
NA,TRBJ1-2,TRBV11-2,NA,TGTGCCAGCAGCTTAGATCTTTTGGGGGGGTATGGCTACACCTTC,CASSLDLLGGYGYTF
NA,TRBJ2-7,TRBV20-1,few,TGCAGTGCTACTCTTCTCGGCAGGGGTCACGAGCAGTACTTC,CSATLLGRGHEQYF
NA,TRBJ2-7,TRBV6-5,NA,TGTGCCAGCAGTTCCACGTGGTCAGCCTACGAGCAGTACTTC,CASSSTWSAYEQYF
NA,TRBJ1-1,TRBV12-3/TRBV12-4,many,TGTGCCAGCAGTTTTTCGGGGCAGCTCGGCGCTGAAGCTTTCTTT,CASSFSGQLGAEAFF
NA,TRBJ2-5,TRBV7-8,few,TGTGCCAGCAGCTTCTACGACGAGACCCAGTACTTC,CASSFYDETQYF
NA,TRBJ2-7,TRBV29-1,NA,TGCAGCACTCTCTTGAGGGGCTTGGGGGAGCAGTACTTC,CSTLLRGLGEQYF
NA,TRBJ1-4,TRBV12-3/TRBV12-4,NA,TGTGCCAGCAGTCGGGGACGGATTAATGAAAAACTGTTTTTT,CASSRGRINEKLFF
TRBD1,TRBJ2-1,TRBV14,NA,TGTGCCAGCTCGCGGACAGGGCCCTACAATGAGCAGTTCTTC,CASSRTGPYNEQFF
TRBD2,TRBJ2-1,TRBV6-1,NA,TGTGCCAGCAGCCGACGGGTCCCCACAGGGACTAGCGGCCACAATGAGCAGTTCTTC,CASSRRVPTGTSGHNEQFF
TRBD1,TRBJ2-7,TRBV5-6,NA,TGTGCCAGCAGCTTCTTCGACAGGGCTATAGTCGACGAGCAGTACTTC,CASSFFDRAIVDEQYF
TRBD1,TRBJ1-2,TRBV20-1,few,TGCAGTGCTAGCCTACGGACAGGGTTCTATGGCTACACCTTC,CSASLRTGFYGYTF
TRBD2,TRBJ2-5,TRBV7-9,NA,TGTGCCAGCAGCCCTCGGGGACTAGCGGAACCAAGGGAGACCCAGTACTTC,CASSPRGLAEPRETQYF
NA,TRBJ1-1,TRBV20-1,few,TGCAGTCCCCGGTGGGGGGCGCGGACTGAAGCTTTCTTT,CSPRWGARTEAFF
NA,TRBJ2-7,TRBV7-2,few,TGTGCCAGCAGCTTAGATAGGCCACCCTACGAGCAGTACTTC,CASSLDRPPYEQYF
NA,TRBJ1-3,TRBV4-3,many,TGCGCCAGCAGCCAAGATAAGGATAAGAGAAACACCATATATTTT,CASSQDKDKRNTIYF
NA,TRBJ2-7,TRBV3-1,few,TGTGCCAGCAGCCACGAACCCGGGCTAGATCCCTACGAGCAGTACTTC,CASSHEPGLDPYEQYF
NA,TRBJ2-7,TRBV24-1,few,TGTGCCACAAGCAGGGGTACCTCCTACGAGCAGTACTTC,CATSRGTSYEQYF
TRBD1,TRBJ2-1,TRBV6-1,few,TGTGCCAGCACCCCGGACAGGGTAGGGTTCGATGAGCAGTTCTTC,CASTPDRVGFDEQFF
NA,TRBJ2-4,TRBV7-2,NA,TGTGCCAGCAGCCTCGAGGGGTACGGGGCCAAAAACATTCAGTACTTC,CASSLEGYGAKNIQYF
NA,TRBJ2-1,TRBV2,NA,TGTGCCAGCAGTGGGACGCGGGGCTACAATGAGCAGTTCTTC,CASSGTRGYNEQFF
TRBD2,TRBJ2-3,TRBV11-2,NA,TGTGCCAGCAGCACTAGGGGCGGGAGCCCAGATACGCAGTATTTT,CASSTRGGSPDTQYF
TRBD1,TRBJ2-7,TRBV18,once,TGTGCCAGCTCACCTGACCCCACAGGGGGCGGCGAGCAGTACTTC,CASSPDPTGGGEQYF
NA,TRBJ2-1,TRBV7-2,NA,TGTGCCAGCAGCCCCGACAGGACCGGCACAATTGAGCAGTTCTTC,CASSPDRTGTIEQFF
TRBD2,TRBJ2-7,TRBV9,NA,TGTGCCAGCAGCGTAGGGGTAGCGGGGACCTACGAGCAGTACTTC,CASSVGVAGTYEQYF
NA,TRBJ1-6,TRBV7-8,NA,TGTGCCAGCAGCCCTGGGAGGAGGAGATATAATTCACCCCTCCACTTT,CASSPGRRRYNSPLHF
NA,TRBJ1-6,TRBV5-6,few,TGTGCCACCCCCGCCTCGCGCCCACCCCTCCACTTT,CATPASRPPLHF